These 31 T cell receptor beta chains share one sample of origin, sequenced in a study of cytomegalovirus exposure and HLA in healthy donors (dated by TCRdb to the late 2010s). Library creation used the immunoSEQ multiplex PCR assay. A mixture of 60 forward primers for TCR Vbeta segments and 13 reverse primers for TCR Jbeta segments was used in the multiplex PCR. TCRdb holds this immuneACCESS table with in-frame rearrangements only. Some clones are missing; in checked studies, unresolved V genes explain under half, and the rest has no known cause. The sample table lists fewer than 250,000 clones, 65% to 85% of them with a count of one. 1.5% to 2% of the sample belongs to the ten largest clones. Material for sequencing was PBMCs. Receptor source: a man aged 35 to 55 in good health and CMV-seropositive.

This chain links TRBV4-3 with TRBJ2-7, with D uncertain. In germline, CDR1 is LGHNA, CDR2 YSLEER. V gave up 0 bases and J gave up 6 bases, with 9 bases separating them. The CDR3 extends over 13 amino acids. Written as DNA, the CDR3 is TGCGCCAGCAGCCAAGATCTGGTCGGCGAGCAGTACTTC. Residues: CASSQDLVGEQYF.

This clone showed up just once. The rearrangement links TRBV5-4 to TRBJ2-2, with 11 bases aligning to TRBD1. Trimming took 0 bases from V and 4 from J; bases not matched to a gene: 2. This CDR3 contains 16 residues. CDR1 and CDR2 (germline): SGHNT, YYREEE (reference sequence). As DNA, the CDR3 is TGTGCCAGCAGCTTGGCCGGACAGGGGGCCACCGGGGAGCTGTTTTTT. Amino acids: CASSLAGQGATGELFF.

This clone turned up a few times. The gene calls are TRBV9 and TRBJ2-2; 9 bases are a match to TRBD1. This CDR3 spans 17 amino acids. The germline CDR1 and CDR2 sequences are SGDLS and YYNGEE. Trimming cost V 4 bases and J 6 bases; bases outside gene matches: 13. The CDR3 here is CASSIYPGQGRPGELFF. The DNA of the CDR3 is TGTGCCAGCAGCATATATCCGGGACAGGGAAGACCCGGGGAGCTGTTTTTT.

This clone turned up a few times. The chain links TRBV6-4 to TRBJ2-1, with a tentative D call TRBD2 (6 bases). There are 15 residues in the CDR3. The germline V and J ends were trimmed by 6 bases and 7 bases, with 19 bases remaining between them. Per the germline V gene, CDR1 is MRHNA and CDR2 is SNTAGT. The CDR3 sequence: CASSPGSTSHNEQFF. The CDR3 bases are TGTGCCAGCAGCCCAGGGTCGACTAGTCATAATGAGCAGTTCTTC.

This clone came up a few times. The chain employs TRBV7-9 and TRBJ2-7, with D tentatively TRBD1 (5 bases). Germline CDR1 SEHNR, CDR2 FQNEAQ (reference sequence). The V end lost 2 bases, the J end lost 2 bases, and 16 bases lay between the germline ends. The CDR3 consists of 16 residues. In DNA, the CDR3 is TGTGCCAGCAGCTTAATGATAGGGGTGACAACCTACGAGCAGTACTTC. Its translation is CASSLMIGVTTYEQYF.

V gene TRBV6-5 combines with J gene TRBJ2-5; D gene uncertain. There are 14 residues in the CDR3. Looked up from germline, CDR1 is MNHEY and CDR2 is SVGAGI. The V end was cut by 4 bases, the J end by 1 base, with 10 bases between. CDR3 protein: CASSLLVIQETQYF. In DNA form, the CDR3 reads TGTGCCAGCAGTTTATTAGTGATCCAAGAGACCCAGTACTTC.

V is TRBV28 and J is TRBJ2-7, with 7 positions matching TRBD1. Trimming took 6 bases from V and 4 from J; bases not matched to a gene: 9. The CDR3 runs 14 residues. Germline loops: CDR1 MDHEN, CDR2 SYDVKM. The CDR3 region has the DNA TGTGCCAGCAGGAGCGACAGGGCACGTTACGAGCAGTACTTC. It encodes CASRSDRARYEQYF.

This chain joins TRBV27 and TRBJ2-1; tentatively, D is TRBD2 (7 bases). V lost 3 bases and J 8 bases, leaving 14 bases between the germline ends. Looked up from germline, CDR1 is MNHEY and CDR2 is SMNVEV (reference sequence). CDR3 length equals 14 residues. The CDR3: CASSLLGEGDEQFF. Written as DNA, the CDR3 is TGTGCCAGCAGTTTGTTGGGGGAGGGGGATGAGCAGTTCTTC.

V is TRBV4-3 and J is TRBJ2-6; 7 bases match TRBD1. The CDR3 runs 19 residues. CDR1 and CDR2 from the germline V gene are LGHNA and YSLEER. The V and J ends lost 4 bases and 0 bases, in that order; junction bases with no gene match: 12. CDR3 sequence: CASSLLPGTVSSGANVLTF. The CDR3 nucleotides are TGCGCCAGCAGCCTGCTCCCCGGGACAGTGAGCTCTGGGGCCAACGTCCTGACTTTC.

The genes are TRBV14 and TRBJ2-7; D remains ambiguous. V was cut by 0 bases and J by 8 bases, with 11 bases left in between. This CDR3 is 13 amino acids long. Germline values: CDR1 SGHDN, CDR2 FVKESK. The CDR3 loop is CASSQDFLVQQYF. Written as DNA, the CDR3 is TGTGCCAGCAGCCAAGATTTCCTAGTACAGCAGTACTTC.

The chain joins TRBV18 to TRBJ2-7, with TRBD1 matching over 7 bases. The CDR3 runs 14 residues. Trimming removed 3 bases from V and 3 bases from J; junction bases left unmatched: 5. Germline CDR1 and CDR2: KGHSH and LQKENI. The CDR3 reads CASSPRQGVYEQYF. In DNA form, the CDR3 reads TGTGCCAGCTCACCCCGACAGGGTGTCTACGAGCAGTACTTC.

The V gene is TRBV4-1, the J gene TRBJ1-3; the D gene is possibly TRBD1 (6 bases). Germline values: CDR1 MGHRA, CDR2 YSYEKL. CDR3 size: 14 residues. V was shortened by 6 bases and J by 4 bases, with 13 bases between the two germline ends. This CDR3 reads CASRPTGSGNTIYF. DNA of the CDR3: TGCGCCAGCAGGCCGACAGGATCAGGAAACACCATATATTTT.

This clone was counted a single time. The chain carries TRBV28 and TRBJ1-5, with 7 bases aligning to TRBD1. The CDR3 sequence is 14 residues long. Germline trimming cut 6 bases from V and 5 bases from J; bases unmatched to any gene: 7. Germline lookup yields CDR1 MDHEN and CDR2 SYDVKM. CDR3 coding DNA: TGTGCCAGCAGCGACAGGGTTTGGGATCAGCCCCAGCATTTT. It translates to CASSDRVWDQPQHF.

The V and J genes are TRBV27 and TRBJ2-7; 10 nucleotides agree with TRBD1. V was pared by 4 bases and J by 4 bases, with 7 bases of the junction left unmatched. The length of the CDR3 is 15 residues. Germline V gives CDR1 MNHEY, CDR2 SMNVEV (reference sequence). The CDR3 loop reads CASSYTGTGAYEQYF. The CDR3 DNA reads TGTGCCAGCAGTTATACCGGGACAGGGGCGTACGAGCAGTACTTC.

V and J are TRBV19 and TRBJ1-5, with D unclear. With 3 bases removed from V and 0 bases from J, the gap between germline ends came to 9 bases. Germline CDR1 is LNHDA and CDR2 is SQIVND (reference sequence). The CDR3 loop spans 15 amino acids. The CDR3 is CASSIRFDSNQPQHF. CDR3 in DNA: TGTGCCAGTAGTATCAGGTTCGATAGCAATCAGCCCCAGCATTTT.

This sequence joins TRBV19 and TRBJ2-1; TRBD2 agrees at 9 bases. The CDR3 is 17 residues long. Germline V gives CDR1 LNHDA, CDR2 SQIVND (reference sequence). V shed 3 bases, J shed 1 base, and the junction held 7 bases outside the gene matches. CDR3 sequence (DNA): TGTGCCAGTAGTATCGCTATAGCGGGAGCGTCCTACAATGAGCAGTTCTTC. Translating gives CASSIAIAGASYNEQFF.

A single count supports this clone. The chain couples TRBV10-3 to TRBJ2-3; 7 nucleotides align to TRBD2. Germline V gene lookup returns CDR1 ENHRY and CDR2 SYGVKD. After removal of 3 bases from V and 6 bases from J, the junction contained 6 bases not matched to a gene. The CDR3 sequence is 14 residues long. This CDR3 is CAISEGGSGDTQYF. In DNA, the CDR3 is TGTGCCATCAGTGAAGGCGGGAGTGGCGATACGCAGTATTTT.

The genes are TRBV10-3 and TRBJ2-7; possible D gene TRBD2, 6 bases. Germline CDR1 reads ENHRY; CDR2 reads SYGVKD. The germline V and J ends were trimmed by 0 bases and 2 bases, with 8 bases remaining between them. CDR3 size: 14 residues. The CDR3 is CAISESGGPYEQYF. The DNA of the CDR3 is TGTGCCATCAGTGAGTCGGGAGGTCCCTACGAGCAGTACTTC.

This chain joins TRBV27 and TRBJ2-7; 7 bases match TRBD2. With 8 bases clipped from V and 6 bases from J, the junction kept 16 bases outside the gene matches. The CDR3 loop spans 15 amino acids. Germline CDR1 MNHEY, CDR2 SMNVEV (reference sequence). DNA of the CDR3: TGTGCCAGCGGGAGACCGGGCCCCCGGGGGGTCGAGCAGTACTTC. This encodes CASGRPGPRGVEQYF.

The chain joins TRBV18 to TRBJ2-2; possibly TRBD2 for D (7 bases). Germline CDR1 reads KGHSH; CDR2 reads LQKENI. V lost 3 bases, J lost 1 base, and 12 bases lay in between. The CDR3 is made up of 16 amino acids. The CDR3 nucleotides are TGTGCCAGCTCACCCCGGGGGGCGCAGAACACCGGGGAGCTGTTTTTT. Protein product: CASSPRGAQNTGELFF.

This clone was detected a few times. This chain links TRBV4-3 with TRBJ2-7, with D possibly matching TRBD2 (5 bases). V dropped 1 base and J dropped 0 bases, with 10 bases sitting between them. Germline assignment: CDR1 LGHNA and CDR2 YSLEER. This CDR3 spans 15 amino acids. CDR3 bases: TGCGCCAGCAGCCAAGGTGTTAGCGCCTCCTACGAGCAGTACTTC. This gives the protein CASSQGVSASYEQYF.

A single count supports this clone. The rearrangement links TRBV19 to TRBJ2-7; TRBD2 might be the D (5 bases). V was clipped by 2 bases and J by 3 bases, with 8 bases between them. The CDR3 consists of 13 residues. CDR1 is LNHDA, CDR2 SQIVND, per germline (reference sequence). This CDR3 is CASSIQRDYEQYF. The CDR3 DNA is TGTGCCAGTAGTATACAACGGGACTACGAGCAGTACTTC.

This chain connects TRBV7-2 to TRBJ2-1, with 14 bases fitting TRBD2. The trim removed 5 bases at V and 9 bases at J, leaving 9 bases unmatched. The CDR3 is 16 residues long. Germline values: CDR1 SGHTA, CDR2 FQGNSA. The CDR3 here is CASSRVGTSGSGEQFF. DNA for the CDR3: TGTGCCAGCAGCCGGGTCGGGACTAGCGGGAGTGGTGAGCAGTTCTTC. Using reference TRBV7-2 and TRBJ2-1 for the parts outside the CDR3, the full variable domain is GAGVSQSPSNKVTEKGKDVELRCDPISGHTALYWYRQSLGQGLEFLIYFQGNSAPDKSGLPSDRFSAERTGGSVSTLTIQRTQQEDSAVYLCASSRVGTSGSGEQFFGPGTRLTVL.

The chain couples TRBV5-1 to TRBJ2-3; TRBD2 matches at 16 bases. This CDR3 spans 17 amino acids. Germline CDR1 is SGHRS and CDR2 is YFSETQ. V dropped 0 bases and J dropped 8; count of bases not matched to a gene: 6. The CDR3 coding sequence is TGCGCCAGCAGCTTGGGGGGACTAGCGGGAGGGCCCAGTACGCAGTATTTT. This gives the protein CASSLGGLAGGPSTQYF.

This chain uses TRBV5-4 with TRBJ2-7; 9 bases fit TRBD1. V lost 1 base and J lost 4; bases outside the gene matches: 6. Germline CDR1 reads SGHNT; CDR2 reads YYREEE (reference sequence). The CDR3 is made up of 15 amino acids. Written as DNA, the CDR3 is TGTGCCAGCAGCTTGAGCCTGACAGGGGGGTACGAGCAGTACTTC. It yields the protein CASSLSLTGGYEQYF.

Only a few counts were recorded for this clone. This chain joins TRBV7-9 and TRBJ2-7; D is ambiguous. Looked up from germline, CDR1 is SEHNR and CDR2 is FQNEAQ (reference sequence). Deletions cut 3 bases from V and 6 bases from J, with 12 bases between. The CDR3 runs 13 residues. CDR3 loop: CASSFVRLLEQYF. As DNA, the CDR3 is TGTGCCAGCAGCTTCGTGAGGTTGCTCGAGCAGTACTTC.

V gene TRBV28 combines with J gene TRBJ1-1; D is unclear. Germline CDR1 is MDHEN and CDR2 is SYDVKM. Trimming took off 2 bases at V and 4 bases at J, with 11 bases between the two ends. The CDR3 spans 14 residues. The CDR3 sequence: CASSLISEGTEAFF. The DNA of the CDR3 is TGTGCCAGCAGTTTAATTTCAGAGGGCACTGAAGCTTTCTTT.

The chain is built from TRBV6-6 and TRBJ1-5; D perhaps matches TRBD1 (6 bases). There are 14 residues in the CDR3. The germline V gene encodes CDR1 MNHNY and CDR2 SVGAGI (reference sequence). Trimming took 2 bases from V and 7 from J, leaving 12 bases between them. CDR3 bases: TGTGCCAGCAGTTACACAGGGAGAGGGCAGCCCCAGCATTTT. Its translation: CASSYTGRGQPQHF.

The chain recombines TRBV30 with TRBJ2-1, with TRBD2 identical over 7 bases. V dropped 7 bases and J dropped 10; count of bases not matched to a gene: 7. Germline CDR1 and CDR2: GTSNPN and SVGIG (reference sequence). This CDR3 has 11 residues. CDR3 protein: CALVRGEEQFF. The CDR3 nucleotides are TGTGCCTTGGTCCGGGGGGAAGAGCAGTTCTTC. The full variable domain, completed using reference TRBV30 and TRBJ2-1, is SQTIHQWPATLVQPVGSPLSLECTVEGTSNPNLYWYRQAAGRGLQLLFYSVGIGQISSEVPQNLSASRPQDRQFILSSKKLLLSDSGFYLCALVRGEEQFFGPGTRLTVL.

This clone was seen a few times. This rearrangement joins TRBV29-1 to TRBJ2-7; TRBD1 agrees at 12 bases. The CDR3 extends over 12 amino acids. Germline CDR1 SQVTM, CDR2 ANQGSEA. J lost 6 bases, V lost 8 bases, and 5 bases had no gene match. The CDR3 DNA reads as TGCAGCTCTTGGGACAGGGGGCGCGAGCAGTACTTC. Translated, it gives CSSWDRGREQYF.

This sequence joins TRBV19 and TRBJ1-3; 7 bases align to TRBD1. Trimming took 5 bases from V and 0 from J; bases not matched to a gene: 10. The CDR3 spans 17 residues. Germline lookup yields CDR1 LNHDA and CDR2 SQIVND (reference sequence). CDR3 loop: CASSLLSGQSSGNTIYF. The CDR3 nucleotides read TGTGCCAGTAGTCTACTTTCGGGACAGAGCTCTGGAAACACCATATATTTT.